The T cell receptor (beta chain) under discussion was sequenced for a study of metastatic and nonmetastatic thyroid tumors. Study-level points and caveats: Reports indicated that malignant thyroid tumors showed significantly higher TCR beta diversity than benign nodules did, in blood and tumor.

Trimming removed 6 bases at V and 2 bases at J, with 16 bases between. CDR1 is KGHSH, CDR2 LQKENI, per germline. The CDR3 is made up of 16 amino acids. No patient received treatment before thyroid surgery. This clone was detected many times. The antigen is unknown. TCRdb redid the clone calls on the PCR reads using MiXCR. The sample includes more than 35,000 clones, 13% of them seen just once. The chain has TRBV18 and TRBJ2-2; possibly TRBD2 for D (6 bases). This TCR was recovered from a female donor with papillary thyroid cancer or a benign thyroid nodule (not recorded which). Some clones in this sample may be carry-over from other donors' samples. Material for sequencing was blood. The CDR3 DNA reads as TGTGCCAGCTCCAGACTTGCGGGAAAAAACACCGGGGAGCTGTTTTTT. This gives the protein CASSRLAGKNTGELFF.